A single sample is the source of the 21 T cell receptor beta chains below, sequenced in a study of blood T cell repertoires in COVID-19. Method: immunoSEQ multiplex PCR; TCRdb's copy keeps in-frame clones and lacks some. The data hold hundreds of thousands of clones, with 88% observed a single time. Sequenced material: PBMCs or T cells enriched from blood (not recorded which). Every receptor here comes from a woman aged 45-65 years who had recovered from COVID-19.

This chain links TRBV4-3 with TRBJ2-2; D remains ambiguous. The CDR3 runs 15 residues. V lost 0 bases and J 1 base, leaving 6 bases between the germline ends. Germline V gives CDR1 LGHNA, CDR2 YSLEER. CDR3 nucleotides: TGCGCCAGCAGCCAAGAGCCAGTGAACACCGGGGAGCTGTTTTTT. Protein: CASSQEPVNTGELFF.

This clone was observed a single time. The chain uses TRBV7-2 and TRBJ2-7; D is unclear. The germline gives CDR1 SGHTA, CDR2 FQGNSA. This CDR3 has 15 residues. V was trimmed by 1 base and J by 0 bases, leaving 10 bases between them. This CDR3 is CASSLGLGNSYEQYF. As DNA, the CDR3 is TGTGCCAGCAGCTTAGGGCTAGGCAACTCCTACGAGCAGTACTTC.

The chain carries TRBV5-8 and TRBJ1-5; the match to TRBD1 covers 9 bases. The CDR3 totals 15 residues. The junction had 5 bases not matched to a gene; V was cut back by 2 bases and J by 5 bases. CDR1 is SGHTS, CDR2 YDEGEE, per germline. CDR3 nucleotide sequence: TGTGCCAGCAGCTTCGGACAGGGGAGGCATCAGCCCCAGCATTTT. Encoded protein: CASSFGQGRHQPQHF.

The CDR3 region is CASSGVAGRADTQYF. CDR3 bases: TGTGCCAGCAGCGGAGTGGCCGGGAGGGCAGATACGCAGTATTTT. V and J are TRBV6-6 and TRBJ2-3; TRBD2 agrees at 8 bases. The germline V gene encodes CDR1 MNHNY and CDR2 SVGAGI (reference sequence). With 6 bases clipped from V and 4 bases from J, the junction kept 9 bases outside the gene matches. The CDR3 has 15 residues.

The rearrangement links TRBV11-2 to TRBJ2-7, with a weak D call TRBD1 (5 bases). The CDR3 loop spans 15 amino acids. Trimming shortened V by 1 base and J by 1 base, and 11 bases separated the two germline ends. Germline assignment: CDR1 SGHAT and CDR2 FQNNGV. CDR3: CASSLAPGPSYEQYF. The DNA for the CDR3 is TGTGCCAGCAGCTTAGCCCCAGGGCCTTCCTACGAGCAGTACTTC.

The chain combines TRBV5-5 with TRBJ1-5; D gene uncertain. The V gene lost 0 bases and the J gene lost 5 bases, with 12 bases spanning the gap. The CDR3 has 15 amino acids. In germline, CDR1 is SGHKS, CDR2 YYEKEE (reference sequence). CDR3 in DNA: TGTGCCAGCAGCTTGGAGACTTTACCATATCAGCCCCAGCATTTT. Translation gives CASSLETLPYQPQHF.

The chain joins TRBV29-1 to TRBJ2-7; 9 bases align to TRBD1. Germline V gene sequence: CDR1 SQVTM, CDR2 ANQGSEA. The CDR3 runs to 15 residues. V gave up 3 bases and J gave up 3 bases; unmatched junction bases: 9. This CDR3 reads CSVEAFGTGHYEQYF. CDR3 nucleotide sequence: TGCAGCGTTGAGGCGTTCGGGACAGGGCACTACGAGCAGTACTTC.

The CDR3 nucleotides read TGCGCCAGCAGCTTGGGACCCGGGACAGGGTCAAATGAGCAGTTCTTC. This encodes CASSLGPGTGSNEQFF. V and J are TRBV5-1 and TRBJ2-1, with 9 bases that match TRBD1. There are 16 residues in the CDR3. Trimming took 0 bases from V and 7 from J; bases not matched to a gene: 8. CDR1 is SGHRS and CDR2 is YFSETQ in the germline V gene.

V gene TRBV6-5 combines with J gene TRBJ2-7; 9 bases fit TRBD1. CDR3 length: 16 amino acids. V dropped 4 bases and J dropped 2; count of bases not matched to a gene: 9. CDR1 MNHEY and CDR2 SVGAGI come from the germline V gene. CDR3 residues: CASSLQGGTGTYEQYF. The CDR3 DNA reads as TGTGCCAGCAGTTTGCAGGGGGGGACAGGGACCTACGAGCAGTACTTC.

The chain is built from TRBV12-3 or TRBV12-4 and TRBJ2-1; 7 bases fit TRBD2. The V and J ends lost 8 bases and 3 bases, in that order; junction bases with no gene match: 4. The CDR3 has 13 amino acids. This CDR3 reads CASRGRGYNEQFF. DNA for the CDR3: TGTGCCAGCCGGGGGAGGGGCTACAATGAGCAGTTCTTC.

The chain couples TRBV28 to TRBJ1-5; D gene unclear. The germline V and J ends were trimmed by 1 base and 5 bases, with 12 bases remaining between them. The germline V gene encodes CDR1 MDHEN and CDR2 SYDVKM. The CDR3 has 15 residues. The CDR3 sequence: CASSLFWTQDQPQHF. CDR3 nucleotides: TGTGCCAGCAGTTTATTTTGGACTCAAGATCAGCCCCAGCATTTT.

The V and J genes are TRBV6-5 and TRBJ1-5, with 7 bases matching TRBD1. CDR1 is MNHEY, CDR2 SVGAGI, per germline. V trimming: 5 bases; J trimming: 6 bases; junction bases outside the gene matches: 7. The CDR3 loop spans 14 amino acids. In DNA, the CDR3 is TGTGCCAGCAGTCAACAGGGGACTCGTCAGCCCCAGCATTTT. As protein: CASSQQGTRQPQHF.

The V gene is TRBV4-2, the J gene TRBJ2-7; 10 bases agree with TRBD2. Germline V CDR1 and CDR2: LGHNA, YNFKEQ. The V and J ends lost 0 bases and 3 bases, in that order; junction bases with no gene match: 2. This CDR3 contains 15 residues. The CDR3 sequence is CASSQESGRDYEQYF. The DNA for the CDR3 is TGTGCCAGCAGCCAAGAGAGCGGGAGGGACTACGAGCAGTACTTC.

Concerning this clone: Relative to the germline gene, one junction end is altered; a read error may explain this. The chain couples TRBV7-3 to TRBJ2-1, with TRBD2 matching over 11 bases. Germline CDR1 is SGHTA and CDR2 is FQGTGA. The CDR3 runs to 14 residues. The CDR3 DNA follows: TGTGCCAGCAGCCCAAAAGGCACTAGCGGGAGCGCTATCTTC. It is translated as CASSPKGTSGSAIF.

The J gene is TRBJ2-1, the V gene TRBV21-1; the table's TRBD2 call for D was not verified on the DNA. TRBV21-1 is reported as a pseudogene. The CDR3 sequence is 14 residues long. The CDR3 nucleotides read TGTGCCAGCAGCATCAAGCGGGAGGGCCTTGAGCAGTTCTTC. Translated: CASSIKREGLEQFF.

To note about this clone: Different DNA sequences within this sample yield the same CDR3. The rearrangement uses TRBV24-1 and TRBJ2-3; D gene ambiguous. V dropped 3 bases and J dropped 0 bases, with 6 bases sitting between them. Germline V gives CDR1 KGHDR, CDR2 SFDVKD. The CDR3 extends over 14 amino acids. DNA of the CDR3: TGTGCCACCAGTGATCCCGGGAGCACAGATACGCAGTATTTT. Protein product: CATSDPGSTDTQYF.

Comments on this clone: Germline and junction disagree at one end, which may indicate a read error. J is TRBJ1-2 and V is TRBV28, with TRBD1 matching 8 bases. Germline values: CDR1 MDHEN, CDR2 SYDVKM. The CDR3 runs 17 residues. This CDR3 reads CASRLSLIRTGSYGYTF. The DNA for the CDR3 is TGTGCCAGCAGGTTATCTCTCATCAGGACAGGGAGCTATGGCTACACCTTC.

The CDR3 region is CASSLGERAARGYTF. CDR3 nucleotides: TGTGCCAGCAGTTTAGGGGAGAGGGCCGCCAGGGGCTACACCTTC. The chain recombines TRBV28 with TRBJ1-2, with D unresolved. Deletions cut 2 bases from V and 8 bases from J, with 18 bases between. The CDR3 is made up of 15 amino acids. Germline V gene lookup returns CDR1 MDHEN and CDR2 SYDVKM.

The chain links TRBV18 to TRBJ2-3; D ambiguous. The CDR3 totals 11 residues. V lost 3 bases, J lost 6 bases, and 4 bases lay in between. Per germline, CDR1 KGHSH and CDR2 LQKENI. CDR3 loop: CASSPSDTQYF. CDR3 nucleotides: TGTGCCAGCTCACCGTCTGATACGCAGTATTTT.

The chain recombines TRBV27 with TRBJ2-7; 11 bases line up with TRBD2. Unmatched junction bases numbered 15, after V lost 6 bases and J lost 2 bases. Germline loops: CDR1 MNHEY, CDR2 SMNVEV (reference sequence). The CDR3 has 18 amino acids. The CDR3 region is CASSLSGLAGGWAYEQYF. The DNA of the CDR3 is TGTGCCAGCAGCCTAAGCGGCCTAGCGGGAGGATGGGCCTACGAGCAGTACTTC.

The CDR3 DNA follows: TGTGCCAGCAGTTCTCAGGGGGCTGGTCACACTGAAGCTTTCTTT. This encodes CASSSQGAGHTEAFF. V gene TRBV6-2 or TRBV6-3 combines with J gene TRBJ1-1; 8 bases match TRBD1. The CDR3 loop spans 15 amino acids. Unmatched junction bases numbered 7, after V lost 4 bases and J lost 3 bases. The germline CDR1 and CDR2 sequences are MNHEY and SVGEGT.